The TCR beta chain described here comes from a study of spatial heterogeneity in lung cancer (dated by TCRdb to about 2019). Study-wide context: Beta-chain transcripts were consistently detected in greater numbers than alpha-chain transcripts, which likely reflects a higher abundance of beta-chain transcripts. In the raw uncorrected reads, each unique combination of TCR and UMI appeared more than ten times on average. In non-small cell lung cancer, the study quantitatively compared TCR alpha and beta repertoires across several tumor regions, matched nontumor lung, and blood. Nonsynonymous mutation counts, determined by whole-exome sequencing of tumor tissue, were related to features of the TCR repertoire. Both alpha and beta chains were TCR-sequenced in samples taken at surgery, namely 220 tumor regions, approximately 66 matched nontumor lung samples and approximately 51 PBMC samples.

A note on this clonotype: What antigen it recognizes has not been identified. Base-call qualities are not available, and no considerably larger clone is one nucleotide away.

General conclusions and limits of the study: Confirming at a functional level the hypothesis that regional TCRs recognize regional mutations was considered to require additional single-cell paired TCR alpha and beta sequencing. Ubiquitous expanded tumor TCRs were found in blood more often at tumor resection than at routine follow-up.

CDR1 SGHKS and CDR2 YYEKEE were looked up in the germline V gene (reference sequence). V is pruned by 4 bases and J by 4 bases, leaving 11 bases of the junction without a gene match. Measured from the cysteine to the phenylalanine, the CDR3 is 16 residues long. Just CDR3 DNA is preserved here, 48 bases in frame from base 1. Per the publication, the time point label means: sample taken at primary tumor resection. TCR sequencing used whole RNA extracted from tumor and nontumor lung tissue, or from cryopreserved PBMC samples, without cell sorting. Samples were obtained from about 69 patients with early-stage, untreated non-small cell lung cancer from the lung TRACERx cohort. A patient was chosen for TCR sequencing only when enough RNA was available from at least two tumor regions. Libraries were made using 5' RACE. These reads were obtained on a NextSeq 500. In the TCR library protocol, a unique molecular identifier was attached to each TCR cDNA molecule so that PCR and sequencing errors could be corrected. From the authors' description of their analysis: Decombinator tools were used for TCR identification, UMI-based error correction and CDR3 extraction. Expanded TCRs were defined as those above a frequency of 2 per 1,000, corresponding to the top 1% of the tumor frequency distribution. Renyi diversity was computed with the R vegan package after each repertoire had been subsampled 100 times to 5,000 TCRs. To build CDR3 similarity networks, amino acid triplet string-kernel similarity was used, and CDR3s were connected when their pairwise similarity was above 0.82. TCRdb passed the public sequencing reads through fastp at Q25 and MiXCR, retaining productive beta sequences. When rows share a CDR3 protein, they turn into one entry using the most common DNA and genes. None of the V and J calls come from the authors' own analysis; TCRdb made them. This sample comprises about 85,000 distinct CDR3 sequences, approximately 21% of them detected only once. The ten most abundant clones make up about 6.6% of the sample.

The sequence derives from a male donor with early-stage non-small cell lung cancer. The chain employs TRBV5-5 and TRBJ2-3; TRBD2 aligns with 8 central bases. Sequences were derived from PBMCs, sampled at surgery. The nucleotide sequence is TGTGCCAGCAGCCCCCGGCCGGCGGGAGGAGCAGATACGCAGTATTTT. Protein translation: CASSPRPAGGADTQYF.